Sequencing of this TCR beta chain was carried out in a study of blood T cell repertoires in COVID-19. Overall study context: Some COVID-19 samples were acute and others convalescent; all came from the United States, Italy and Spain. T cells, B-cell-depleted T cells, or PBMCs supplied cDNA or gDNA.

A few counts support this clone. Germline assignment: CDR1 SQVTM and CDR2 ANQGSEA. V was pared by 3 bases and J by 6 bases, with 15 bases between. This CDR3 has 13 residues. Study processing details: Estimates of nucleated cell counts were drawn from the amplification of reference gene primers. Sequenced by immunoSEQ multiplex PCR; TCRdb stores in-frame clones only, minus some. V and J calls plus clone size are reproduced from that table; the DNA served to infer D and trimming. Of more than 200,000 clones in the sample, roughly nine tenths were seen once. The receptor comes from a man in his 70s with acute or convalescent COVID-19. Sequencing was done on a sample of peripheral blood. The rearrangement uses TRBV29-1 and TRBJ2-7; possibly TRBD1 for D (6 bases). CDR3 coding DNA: TGCAGCGTTGAGGCCTTACAGGGCGGCGAGCAGTACTTC. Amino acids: CSVEALQGGEQYF.